A single sample is the source of the 10 T cell receptor beta chains below, sequenced in a study of blood T cells in healthy people across ages. Primers used in a second PCR of about 6 to 11 cycles were a sample-barcoded 5' primer and a J-beta primer mix. TCRdb passed the 5' RACE reads through MiXCR, listing each CDR3 protein once. The sample holds approximately 800,000 distinct CDR3 sequences, 58% seen once. The sample consisted of blood. The receptor source for this set is a young man in good health.

V usage is TRBV5-1 and J usage is TRBJ2-5, with 9 positions matching TRBD2. The CDR3 runs 16 residues. V was pared by 1 base and J by 2 bases, with 6 bases of the junction left unmatched. CDR1 and CDR2 (germline): SGHRS, YFSETQ. CDR3 sequence reads: CASSLRPAGGQETQYF. Here the CDR3 DNA reads TGCGCCAGCAGCTTGCGGCCAGCGGGGGGACAAGAGACCCAGTACTTC.

This clonotype has ten or more counts. This sequence joins TRBV29-1 and TRBJ2-7; 7 positions agree with TRBD2. The ends lost 7 bases at V and 2 bases at J; junction bases unmatched: 5. The CDR3 has 12 amino acids. Germline values: CDR1 SQVTM, CDR2 ANQGSEA. CDR3 nucleotides: TGCAGCGCTAGAGCGGGGCCCTACGAGCAGTACTTC. Translated: CSARAGPYEQYF.

The chain recombines TRBV13 with TRBJ1-1; D unclear. Germline V gives CDR1 PRHDT, CDR2 FYEKMQ (reference sequence). V was shortened by 5 bases and J by 3 bases, with 19 bases between the two germline ends. The CDR3 has 16 amino acids. In nucleotides, the CDR3 is TGTGCCAGCAGCCGCCCGACGGGGATTGGGGACACTGAAGCTTTCTTT. It codes for CASSRPTGIGDTEAFF.

The V gene is TRBV20-1, the J gene TRBJ1-2, with D perhaps matching TRBD1 (6 bases). V was trimmed by 0 bases and J by 5 bases, leaving 13 bases between them. The CDR3 runs to 14 residues. CDR1 is DFQATT and CDR2 is SNEGSKA in the germline V gene (reference sequence). The CDR3, as DNA: TGCAGTGCTAGAGATCCCGACAGGCCTTATGGCTACACCTTC. Protein: CSARDPDRPYGYTF.

The rearrangement joins TRBV7-2 to TRBJ2-5, with D perhaps given as TRBD1 or TRBD2 (7 bases each). The germline V gene encodes CDR1 SGHTA and CDR2 FQGNSA. V was cut by 6 bases and J by 4 bases, with 21 bases left in between. There are 16 residues in the CDR3. The DNA of the CDR3 is TGTGCCAGCAGAGACTCAGGGGGGGCCTTTTCAGAGACCCAGTACTTC. Its translation is CASRDSGGAFSETQYF.

This rearrangement joins TRBV5-1 to TRBJ2-1, with 9 positions matching TRBD2. Trimming took 1 base from V and 8 from J; bases not matched to a gene: 13. Germline V gives CDR1 SGHRS, CDR2 YFSETQ. This CDR3 comprises 17 residues. The CDR3 DNA reads as TGCGCCAGCAGCTTGATTCCTGGCGGGGGGGCGCAAGATGAGCAGTTCTTC. As protein: CASSLIPGGGAQDEQFF.

The chain is built from TRBV4-1 and TRBJ1-2; D perhaps matches TRBD1 (6 bases). Trimming removed 3 bases at V and 3 bases at J, with 14 bases between. Germline CDR1 and CDR2: MGHRA and YSYEKL. This CDR3 region has 15 residues. The CDR3 coding sequence is TGCGCCAGCAGCCATCAGGGGAGAGGTGACTATGGCTACACCTTC. Translation: CASSHQGRGDYGYTF.

The rearrangement joins TRBV7-9 to TRBJ2-6; 7 bases match TRBD1. The V gene's germline CDR1 is SEHNR and CDR2 FQNEAQ (reference sequence). Losses at the gene ends were 4 bases for V and 1 base for J; bases not matched to a gene: 13. The CDR3 is 19 amino acids. DNA of the CDR3: TGTGCCAGCAGCTCCGTCGGGGACAGCTCCAAATCTGGGGCCAACGTCCTGACTTTC. Amino acids: CASSSVGDSSKSGANVLTF.

J is TRBJ2-5 and V is TRBV7-9; 10 bases line up with TRBD2. Unmatched junction bases numbered 2, after V lost 1 base and J lost 3 bases. The CDR3 runs 15 residues. Per the germline V gene, CDR1 is SEHNR and CDR2 is FQNEAQ (reference sequence). CDR3 in DNA: TGTGCCAGCAGCTTAGTTGGACTAGCGGAAGAGACCCAGTACTTC. It is translated as CASSLVGLAEETQYF.

V usage is TRBV20-1 and J usage is TRBJ2-1, with 8 bases lining up with TRBD2. Germline V CDR1 and CDR2: DFQATT, SNEGSKA (reference sequence). With V trimmed by 3 bases and J by 5 bases, 9 bases remained unmatched. This CDR3 comprises 15 residues. The CDR3 here is CSARHPGGQNNEQFF. CDR3 DNA sequence: TGCAGTGCTAGGCATCCGGGAGGGCAAAACAATGAGCAGTTCTTC.